This T cell receptor (beta chain) was profiled in a study of blood T cell repertoires in COVID-19. Germline CDR1 is SGDLS and CDR2 is YYNGEE. The V gene lost 0 bases and the J gene lost 1 base, with 12 bases spanning the gap. The CDR3 covers 16 residues. The assay was immunoSEQ multiplex PCR, and TCRdb's table has in-frame clones only and misses some. The repertoire holds some 120,000 clones, with about 94% as singletons. The clonotype was recovered from a man in his forties or fifties with COVID-19, enrolled during active disease. Sequencing was performed on peripheral blood. V is TRBV9 and J is TRBJ2-3; weak D call: TRBD2 (5 bases). DNA of the CDR3: TGTGCCAGCAGCGTAGATGTTGAGGGTCGCACAGATACGCAGTATTTT. Translating gives CASSVDVEGRTDTQYF. The full variable domain, in which reference TRBV9 and TRBJ2-3 provide the parts outside the CDR3, is DSGVTQTPKHLITATGQRVTLRCSPRSGDLSVYWYQQSLDQGLQFLIQYYNGEERAKGNILERFSAQQFPDLHSELNLSSLELGDSALYFCASSVDVEGRTDTQYFGPGTRLTVL.